This TCR beta chain is from a study of T cell responses to AZD1222 COVID-19 vaccine. Overall study context: Second-dose groups at about 4 or about 12 weeks were pooled.

With regard to this clone: The antigen is not known.

Study-wide points: With two AZD1222 doses given, Spike-specific TCR breadth and depth both rose. There were mostly white British donors and more females than males, and clonal diversity was possibly underestimated. Close to half of all spike-specific TCRs reportedly target regions of the variants that are unmutated.

Measured with immunoSEQ multiplex PCR; TCRdb has only the in-frame clones, and not every one. The table lists 95,000 to 150,000 clones, about 89% of them singletons. This clonotype originated in an adult in good health. The specimen was peripheral blood, collected on day 0 of AZD1222 vaccination.

The CDR3 sequence: CASSQDRPLRATQYF. In nucleotides, the CDR3 is TGTGCCAGCAGCCAAGATAGACCGCTTCGGGCTACGCAGTATTTT. This chain uses TRBV3-1 (or the pseudogene TRBV3-2) with TRBJ2-3, with D hard to call. V gave up 0 bases and J gave up 8 bases, with 15 bases separating them. This CDR3 contains 15 residues. Per germline, CDR1 LGHDT and CDR2 YNNKEL (reference sequence).